Listed below are T cell receptor beta chains from one sample, sequenced in a study of blood T cell repertoires in COVID-19. Generated by immunoSEQ multiplex PCR, the TCRdb table keeps only in-frame clones and is missing some. The sample has fewer than 200,000 clones, about 74% seen once. The sample comprised peripheral blood. All receptors derive from a woman of 80 years or more with acute or convalescent COVID-19. Each CDR3 is given with its conserved first and last residue. The order of the fields is clone size, V gene, J gene, D gene, CDR3 DNA, CDR3 protein. A D gene is named only where the DNA matches it firmly. Not all rows give a size; the values are once, few, many and, for expanded clones, a class.

abundance: -; v_gene: TRBV30; j_gene: TRBJ1-5; d_gene: -; CDR3nt: TGTGCCTGGAGTCGCAATACTAGGGAGCCCCAGCATTTT; CDR3aa: CAWSRNTREPQHF
abundance: -; v_gene: TRBV2; j_gene: TRBJ2-5; d_gene: -; CDR3nt: TGTGCCAGCAGTGAACTCCTTGACAACTGGGTAGCCCAGTACTTC; CDR3aa: CASSELLDNWVAQYF
abundance: few; v_gene: TRBV27; j_gene: TRBJ1-6; d_gene: -; CDR3nt: TGTGCCAGCAGGGGGGAGGCCTATAATTCACCCCTCCACTTT; CDR3aa: CASRGEAYNSPLHF
abundance: -; v_gene: TRBV28; j_gene: TRBJ2-6; d_gene: TRBD2; CDR3nt: TGTGCCAGCGCCGGGGGGTGGTGGGCCAACGTCCTGACTTTC; CDR3aa: CASAGGWWANVLTF
abundance: -; v_gene: TRBV21-1; j_gene: TRBJ1-1; d_gene: -; CDR3nt: TGTGCCAGCAGCAAAGGACAGGAGAACACTGAAGCTTTCTTT; CDR3aa: CASSKGQENTEAFF
abundance: -; v_gene: TRBV11-2; j_gene: TRBJ2-7; d_gene: TRBD2; CDR3nt: TGTGCCAGCAGCACCTACAGCGGGAGCCCCTACGAGCAGTACTTC; CDR3aa: CASSTYSGSPYEQYF
abundance: -; v_gene: TRBV18; j_gene: TRBJ2-7; d_gene: -; CDR3nt: TGTGCCAGCTCACCACGTGAGCTCTACGAGCAGTACTTC; CDR3aa: CASSPRELYEQYF
abundance: -; v_gene: TRBV27; j_gene: TRBJ1-5; d_gene: -; CDR3nt: TGTGCCAGCAGTTTAGCAGGATTTAATCAGCCCCAGCATTTT; CDR3aa: CASSLAGFNQPQHF
abundance: once; v_gene: TRBV4-2; j_gene: TRBJ2-1; d_gene: TRBD1; CDR3nt: TGTGCCAGCAGCCAAGGGAGCGAGGGGGCGGATGAGCAGTTCTTC; CDR3aa: CASSQGSEGADEQFF
abundance: few; v_gene: TRBV27; j_gene: TRBJ1-6; d_gene: TRBD1; CDR3nt: TGTGCCAGCAGTATCCGGACAGGGGAGCTCTCACCCCTCCACTTT; CDR3aa: CASSIRTGELSPLHF
abundance: -; v_gene: TRBV4-1; j_gene: TRBJ2-7; d_gene: TRBD1; CDR3nt: TGCGCCAGCAGCCAAGAAGAGGTGTCGGGGACAGGGCCCATAGAGCAGTACTTC; CDR3aa: CASSQEEVSGTGPIEQYF
abundance: -; v_gene: TRBV7-9; j_gene: TRBJ2-5; d_gene: -; CDR3nt: TGTGCCAGCAGCATAAACCAAGAGACCCAGTACTTC; CDR3aa: CASSINQETQYF
abundance: once; v_gene: TRBV6-5; j_gene: TRBJ2-2; d_gene: -; CDR3nt: TGTGCCAGCAGCCCAAACACCGGGGAGCTGTTTTTT; CDR3aa: CASSPNTGELFF
abundance: -; v_gene: TRBV28; j_gene: TRBJ1-2; d_gene: -; CDR3nt: TGTGCCAGCAGTTTAGGGGGCGGCTATGGCTACACCTTC; CDR3aa: CASSLGGGYGYTF
abundance: few; v_gene: TRBV6-1; j_gene: TRBJ1-2; d_gene: -; CDR3nt: TGTGCCAGCAGTGAACGGTTCTCGGGTCCCTATGGCTACACCTTC; CDR3aa: CASSERFSGPYGYTF
abundance: -; v_gene: TRBV6-4; j_gene: TRBJ2-3; d_gene: TRBD2; CDR3nt: TGTGCCAGCAGAGTACTAGCGGAGACAGATACGCAGTATTTT; CDR3aa: CASRVLAETDTQYF
abundance: few; v_gene: TRBV5-4; j_gene: TRBJ1-1; d_gene: -; CDR3nt: TGTGCCAGCACCCCGCGGGGGAATATGAACACTGAAGCTTTCTTT; CDR3aa: CASTPRGNMNTEAFF
abundance: few; v_gene: TRBV2; j_gene: TRBJ2-3; d_gene: -; CDR3nt: TGTGCCAGCAGTGTGCGGCAGAGGTACACAGATACGCAGTATTTT; CDR3aa: CASSVRQRYTDTQYF
abundance: once; v_gene: TRBV7-3; j_gene: TRBJ1-1; d_gene: -; CDR3nt: TGTGCCAGCAGCTTAAGGGTTAGGGGGTTGAAAGACACTGAAGCTTTCTTT; CDR3aa: CASSLRVRGLKDTEAFF
abundance: -; v_gene: TRBV6-1; j_gene: TRBJ1-4; d_gene: -; CDR3nt: TGTGCCAGCAGTGCTTTTTCCGGGATCCAGCGTGAAAAACTGTTTTTT; CDR3aa: CASSAFSGIQREKLFF
abundance: once; v_gene: TRBV7-2; j_gene: TRBJ2-7; d_gene: -; CDR3nt: TGTGCCAGCAGTTCCTATGACGAGCAGTACTTC; CDR3aa: CASSSYDEQYF
abundance: once; v_gene: TRBV18; j_gene: TRBJ1-1; d_gene: TRBD1; CDR3nt: TGTGCCAGCTCACCCCGACAGGGCTATAGCACTGAAGCTTTCTTT; CDR3aa: CASSPRQGYSTEAFF
abundance: -; v_gene: TRBV7-6; j_gene: TRBJ2-3; d_gene: TRBD2; CDR3nt: TGTGCCAGCAGCTTAGGACTAGCGGGAGTGGGCACAGATACGCAGTATTTT; CDR3aa: CASSLGLAGVGTDTQYF
abundance: few; v_gene: TRBV28; j_gene: TRBJ2-3; d_gene: -; CDR3nt: TGTGCCAGCTCGGTTCCGCCTGATACGCAGTATTTT; CDR3aa: CASSVPPDTQYF
abundance: -; v_gene: TRBV7-2; j_gene: TRBJ1-5; d_gene: -; CDR3nt: TGTGCCAGCAGCTTGCAGGGTCAGCCCCAGCATTTT; CDR3aa: CASSLQGQPQHF
abundance: -; v_gene: TRBV5-1; j_gene: TRBJ1-2; d_gene: -; CDR3nt: TGCGCCAGCAGCTTCGGGCAGGGCGGTGGCTACACCTTC; CDR3aa: CASSFGQGGGYTF
abundance: -; v_gene: TRBV2; j_gene: TRBJ1-2; d_gene: TRBD1; CDR3nt: TGTGCCAGCAGTGAAGAATGGACAGGGACTGGCTACACCTTC; CDR3aa: CASSEEWTGTGYTF
abundance: -; v_gene: TRBV6-4; j_gene: TRBJ1-5; d_gene: -; CDR3nt: TGTGCCAGCAGTCCATCGGGCAATCAGCCCCAGCATTTT; CDR3aa: CASSPSGNQPQHF
abundance: once; v_gene: TRBV4-3; j_gene: TRBJ1-4; d_gene: -; CDR3nt: TGCGCCAGCAGCCAAGTGTTGAAGGGGGATGAAAAACTGTTTTTT; CDR3aa: CASSQVLKGDEKLFF
abundance: -; v_gene: TRBV27; j_gene: TRBJ1-4; d_gene: TRBD1; CDR3nt: TGTGCCAGCAGGACAGGGGGGGCAACTAATGAAAAACTGTTTTTT; CDR3aa: CASRTGGATNEKLFF
abundance: -; v_gene: TRBV28; j_gene: TRBJ2-1; d_gene: TRBD2; CDR3nt: TGTGCCAGCAGCCGCGGACTAGCGGGGCCCTACAATGAGCAGTTCTTC; CDR3aa: CASSRGLAGPYNEQFF
abundance: few; v_gene: TRBV7-9; j_gene: TRBJ1-6; d_gene: -; CDR3nt: TGTGCCAGCAGCTTTGGGGCGGTGGAACCCCTCCACTTT; CDR3aa: CASSFGAVEPLHF
abundance: -; v_gene: TRBV25-1; j_gene: TRBJ2-1; d_gene: -; CDR3nt: TGTGCCAGCAGTGAGGGGAGTGGGGATGAGCAGTTCTTC; CDR3aa: CASSEGSGDEQFF
abundance: -; v_gene: TRBV9; j_gene: TRBJ1-1; d_gene: -; CDR3nt: TGTGCCAGCAGCGTAGAACAGTTCACTGAAGCTTTCTTT; CDR3aa: CASSVEQFTEAFF
abundance: -; v_gene: TRBV6-6; j_gene: TRBJ2-5; d_gene: TRBD1; CDR3nt: TGTGCCAGCAGTTACGGCCAGGGGGCCGGGGAGACCCAGTACTTC; CDR3aa: CASSYGQGAGETQYF
abundance: -; v_gene: TRBV27; j_gene: TRBJ2-4; d_gene: -; CDR3nt: TGTGCCAGCAGTTCGACAGGACTAGCCAAAAACATTCAGTACTTC; CDR3aa: CASSSTGLAKNIQYF
abundance: -; v_gene: TRBV6-4; j_gene: TRBJ2-1; d_gene: -; CDR3nt: TGTGCCAGCAGTAGGGAGTTGGTCAGCGGGGAGCAGTTCTTC; CDR3aa: CASSRELVSGEQFF
abundance: -; v_gene: TRBV7-8; j_gene: TRBJ1-3; d_gene: TRBD1; CDR3nt: TGTGCCAGCAGTAACAGGGGCTCTGGAAACACCATATATTTT; CDR3aa: CASSNRGSGNTIYF
abundance: few; v_gene: TRBV6-2/TRBV6-3; j_gene: TRBJ1-1; d_gene: -; CDR3nt: TGTGCCAGCAGCCCTCCACAGTGGGGACAAGTCGGCCGAAGGGACACTGAAGCTTTCTTT; CDR3aa: CASSPPQWGQVGRRDTEAFF
abundance: -; v_gene: TRBV4-1; j_gene: TRBJ2-3; d_gene: -; CDR3nt: TGCGCCAGCAGCCAGTACCAGGGTTCCAGCTCAGATACGCAGTATTTT; CDR3aa: CASSQYQGSSSDTQYF
abundance: -; v_gene: TRBV29-1; j_gene: TRBJ2-3; d_gene: TRBD1; CDR3nt: TGCAGCGTCCGACAGGGGCTCTCCGGGCCAGATACGCAGTATTTT; CDR3aa: CSVRQGLSGPDTQYF
abundance: few; v_gene: TRBV27; j_gene: TRBJ1-3; d_gene: TRBD1; CDR3nt: TGTGCCAGCAGTTTATACGGTTTTGGGACAGGGCTTGGAAACACCATATATTTT; CDR3aa: CASSLYGFGTGLGNTIYF
abundance: -; v_gene: TRBV27; j_gene: TRBJ2-7; d_gene: TRBD1; CDR3nt: TGTGCCAGCAGTATTTATAGGACAGGGGCCGAGCAGTACTTC; CDR3aa: CASSIYRTGAEQYF
abundance: -; v_gene: TRBV7-2; j_gene: TRBJ2-2; d_gene: TRBD1; CDR3nt: TGTGCCAGCAGCCCGACAGGGGGCGACGGGGAGCTGTTTTTT; CDR3aa: CASSPTGGDGELFF
abundance: -; v_gene: TRBV2; j_gene: TRBJ1-2; d_gene: -; CDR3nt: TGTGCCAGCAGTGAGTTCGGGACACCTAAGAGCTATGGCTACACCTTC; CDR3aa: CASSEFGTPKSYGYTF
abundance: -; v_gene: TRBV7-3; j_gene: TRBJ2-3; d_gene: TRBD2; CDR3nt: TGTGCCAGCAGTGCGCGACTAGCGGGAGGGACAGATACGCAGTATTTT; CDR3aa: CASSARLAGGTDTQYF
abundance: -; v_gene: TRBV19; j_gene: TRBJ1-4; d_gene: TRBD1; CDR3nt: TGTGCCAGTAGATCGGCAGGGGGCAATGAAAAACTGTTTTTT; CDR3aa: CASRSAGGNEKLFF
abundance: -; v_gene: TRBV27; j_gene: TRBJ2-3; d_gene: TRBD2; CDR3nt: TGTGCCAGCAGTGCGGGAGAGCTTTATACAGATACGCAGTATTTT; CDR3aa: CASSAGELYTDTQYF
abundance: few; v_gene: TRBV10-3; j_gene: TRBJ2-7; d_gene: -; CDR3nt: TGTGCCTTAAGAAGGGGGAAGGACACCTACGAGCAGTACTTC; CDR3aa: CALRRGKDTYEQYF
abundance: -; v_gene: TRBV28; j_gene: TRBJ2-5; d_gene: -; CDR3nt: TGTGCCAGCAGTTTAGTCGTTGAGACCCAGTACTTC; CDR3aa: CASSLVVETQYF
abundance: -; v_gene: TRBV7-9; j_gene: TRBJ2-7; d_gene: TRBD1; CDR3nt: TGTGCCAGCAGCCCCCAGGGGGTTTCCTACGAGCAGTACTTC; CDR3aa: CASSPQGVSYEQYF
abundance: -; v_gene: TRBV9; j_gene: TRBJ1-1; d_gene: TRBD1; CDR3nt: TGTGCCAGCAGCGTAGGAGGGGGCGCGGACACTGAAGCTTTCTTT; CDR3aa: CASSVGGGADTEAFF
abundance: -; v_gene: TRBV11-2; j_gene: TRBJ2-3; d_gene: -; CDR3nt: TGTGCCAGCAGCTTCAGGGGAAACACAGATACGCAGTATTTT; CDR3aa: CASSFRGNTDTQYF
abundance: -; v_gene: TRBV27; j_gene: TRBJ2-1; d_gene: TRBD2; CDR3nt: TGTGCCAGCAGTTTGGTTTCTAGCGGGTTGGTAAGGCAGTTCTTC; CDR3aa: CASSLVSSGLVRQFF
abundance: many; v_gene: TRBV27; j_gene: TRBJ2-7; d_gene: -; CDR3nt: TGTGCCAGCAGTTGGGACAAAAGCTCCTACGAGCAGTACTTC; CDR3aa: CASSWDKSSYEQYF
abundance: -; v_gene: TRBV5-1; j_gene: TRBJ1-1; d_gene: -; CDR3nt: TGCGCCAGCAGCTTGGAAGGATCAGGGATTGAAGCTTTCTTT; CDR3aa: CASSLEGSGIEAFF
abundance: once; v_gene: TRBV18; j_gene: TRBJ1-2; d_gene: -; CDR3nt: TGTGCCAGCTCACCAGGGTCGGGGGGCTCTGATGGCTACACCTTC; CDR3aa: CASSPGSGGSDGYTF
abundance: -; v_gene: TRBV19; j_gene: TRBJ1-2; d_gene: TRBD1; CDR3nt: TGTGCCAGTAGAGGACAGGGGGCGAACTATGGCTACACCTTC; CDR3aa: CASRGQGANYGYTF
abundance: -; v_gene: TRBV19; j_gene: TRBJ2-7; d_gene: TRBD2; CDR3nt: TGTGCCAGTAGTATAGATGGGCTAGCGGAGTCCTACGAGCAGTACTTC; CDR3aa: CASSIDGLAESYEQYF